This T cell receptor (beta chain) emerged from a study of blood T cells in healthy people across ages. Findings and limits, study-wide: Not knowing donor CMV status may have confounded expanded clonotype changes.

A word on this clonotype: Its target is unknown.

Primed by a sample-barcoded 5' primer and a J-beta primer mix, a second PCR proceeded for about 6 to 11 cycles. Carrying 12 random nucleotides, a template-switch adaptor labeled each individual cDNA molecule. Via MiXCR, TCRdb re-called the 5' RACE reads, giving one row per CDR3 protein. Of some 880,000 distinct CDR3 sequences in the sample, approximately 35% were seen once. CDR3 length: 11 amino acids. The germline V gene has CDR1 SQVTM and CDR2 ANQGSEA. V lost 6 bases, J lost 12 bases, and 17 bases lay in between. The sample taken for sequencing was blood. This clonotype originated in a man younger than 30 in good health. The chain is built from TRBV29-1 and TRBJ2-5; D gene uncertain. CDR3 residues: CSVQRSQVEYF. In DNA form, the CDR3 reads TGCAGCGTACAGCGCAGCCAGGTCGAGTACTTC.